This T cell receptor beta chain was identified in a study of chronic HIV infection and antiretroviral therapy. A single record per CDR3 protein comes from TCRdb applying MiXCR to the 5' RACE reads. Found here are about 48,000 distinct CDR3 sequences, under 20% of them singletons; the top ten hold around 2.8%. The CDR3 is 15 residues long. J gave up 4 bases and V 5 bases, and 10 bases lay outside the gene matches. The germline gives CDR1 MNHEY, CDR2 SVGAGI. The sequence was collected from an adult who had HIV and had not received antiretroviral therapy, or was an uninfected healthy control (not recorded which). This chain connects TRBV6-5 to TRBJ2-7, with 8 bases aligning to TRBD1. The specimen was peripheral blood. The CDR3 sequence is CASSRKQGEAYEQYF. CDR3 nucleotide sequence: TGTGCCAGCAGTCGAAAACAGGGGGAGGCGTACGAGCAGTACTTC.